Presented here are 7 T cell receptor beta chains from one specimen sequenced in a study of cytotoxic CD8 clonotypes in ibrutinib-treated CLL. Sequencing was performed with immunoSEQ multiplex PCR; in TCRdb, only in-frame clones are kept and a portion is missing. Of 13,000 to 15,000 clones in the sample, 55% to 75% are singletons; the top ten hold 4.5% to 5.5%. Specimen: PBMCs, collected before ibrutinib treatment. These receptor sequences come from a human donor with chronic lymphocytic leukemia.

This clone has only a few counts. The V call is TRBV4-2, the J call TRBJ1-2; D remains ambiguous. The CDR3 is 14 residues long. Germline lookup yields CDR1 LGHNA and CDR2 YNFKEQ. Trimming cost V 0 bases and J 6 bases, with 11 bases left between them. CDR3 bases: TGTGCCAGCAGCCAAGAGGCGGGGTGGGATGGCTACACCTTC. Its protein is CASSQEAGWDGYTF.

The chain couples TRBV7-9 to TRBJ1-2; TRBD1 aligns across 7 bases. CDR3 length: 13 residues. The V segment lost 5 bases and the J segment 10 bases; nucleotides outside the gene matches: 10. CDR1 and CDR2 (germline): SEHNR, FQNEAQ (reference sequence). CDR3 sequence (DNA): TGTGCCAGCAGCCCCCCGACAGGGCCCCACTACACCTTC. Amino acids: CASSPPTGPHYTF.

This clone is large by share. V usage is TRBV4-1 and J usage is TRBJ1-4, with D unclear. The germline gives CDR1 MGHRA, CDR2 YSYEKL. The CDR3 contains 16 residues. V lost 0 bases and J 0 bases, leaving 8 bases between the germline ends. CDR3 nucleotides: TGCGCCAGCAGCCAAGATAAGGGTGCAACTAATGAAAAACTGTTTTTT. As protein: CASSQDKGATNEKLFF.

V usage is TRBV15 and J usage is TRBJ2-5, with 12 positions matching TRBD2. The CDR3 runs to 17 residues. Losses at the gene ends were 1 base for V and 0 bases for J; bases not matched to a gene: 3. From germline, CDR1 is LNHNV and CDR2 YYDKDF (reference sequence). The CDR3 loop is CATSRGLAGGYQETQYF. For the CDR3, the DNA is TGTGCCACCAGCAGAGGTCTAGCGGGAGGGTACCAAGAGACCCAGTACTTC.

The chain uses TRBV28 and TRBJ1-2, with TRBD1 as a possible D gene (5 bases). V was trimmed by 11 bases and J by 6 bases, leaving 19 bases between them. Germline loops: CDR1 MDHEN, CDR2 SYDVKM. The CDR3 sequence is 13 residues long. The CDR3 is CAGGSPGGDGYTF. DNA of the CDR3: TGTGCCGGTGGTTCCCCTGGGGGGGATGGCTACACCTTC.

This chain uses TRBV7-2 with TRBJ1-1, with D possibly being TRBD1 (5 bases). In germline, CDR1 is SGHTA, CDR2 FQGNSA. This CDR3 region has 15 residues. V was shortened by 4 bases and J by 5 bases, with 17 bases between the two germline ends. CDR3 sequence: CASSSRGADGTEAFF. The CDR3 DNA reads TGTGCCAGCAGCTCAAGGGGAGCCGATGGGACTGAAGCTTTCTTT.

This clone was observed once. The chain employs TRBV27 and TRBJ2-7; tentatively, D is TRBD1 or TRBD2 (5 bases each). Germline loops: CDR1 MNHEY, CDR2 SMNVEV (reference sequence). The length of the CDR3 is 14 residues. V was cut by 1 base and J by 1 base, with 8 bases left in between. CDR3 sequence (DNA): TGTGCCAGCAGTTTATGGGGACCTTCCTACGAGCAGTACTTC. The encoded protein is CASSLWGPSYEQYF.